This T cell receptor beta chain came from a study of vaccination and CD4 T cells after COVID-19. Per the germline V gene, CDR1 is LNHNV and CDR2 is YYDKDF (reference sequence). CDR3 length: 13 amino acids. V was shortened by 1 base and J by 10 bases, with 13 bases between the two germline ends. Sequencing of the DNA from cultured CD4+ T cells was carried out with the Oncomine TCR Beta short-read assay. Each CDR3 protein gets one entry after TCRdb re-called the PCR reads with MiXCR. This sample has over 5,500 distinct CDR3 sequences, with approximately 50% found just once. The treatment was: approximately 9-day PBMC culture with coronavirus spike peptide pools or control peptides (ViraFEST assay). CD4+ T lymphocytes from the unexposed donor were collected before the COVID-19 pandemic (2011-2018). About this clonotype itself: What it binds is unknown.

This clonotype was sampled from a human donor in good health. The rearrangement joins TRBV15 to TRBJ1-1; D remains unclear. Sequenced material: CD4+ T cells from blood, cultured in vitro. This CDR3 reads CATSRVASAPAFF. The CDR3 DNA is TGTGCCACCAGCAGAGTGGCCTCAGCTCCAGCTTTCTTT.